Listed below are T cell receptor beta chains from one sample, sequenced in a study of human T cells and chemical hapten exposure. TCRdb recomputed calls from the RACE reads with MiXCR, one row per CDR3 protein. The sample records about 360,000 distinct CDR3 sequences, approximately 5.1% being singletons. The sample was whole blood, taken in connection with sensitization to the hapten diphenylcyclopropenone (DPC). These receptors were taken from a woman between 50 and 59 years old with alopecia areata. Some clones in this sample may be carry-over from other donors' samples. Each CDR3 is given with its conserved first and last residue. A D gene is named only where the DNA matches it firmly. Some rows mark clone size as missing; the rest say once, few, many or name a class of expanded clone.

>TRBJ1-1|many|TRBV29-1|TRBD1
CSSPRQGYTEAFF
TGCAGCTCGCCTAGACAGGGGTACACTGAAGCTTTCTTT
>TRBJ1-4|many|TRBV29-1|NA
CSVEVQGHNEKLFF
TGCAGCGTTGAAGTACAGGGTCATAATGAAAAACTGTTTTTT
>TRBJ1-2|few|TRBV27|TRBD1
CASLGQGVDGYTF
TGTGCCAGCCTAGGACAGGGGGTCGATGGCTACACCTTC
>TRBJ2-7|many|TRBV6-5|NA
CASSPTLTYEQYF
TGTGCCAGCAGTCCCACTCTTACCTACGAGCAGTACTTC
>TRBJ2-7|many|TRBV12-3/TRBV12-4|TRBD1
CASSLKGTASYEQYF
TGTGCCAGCAGTTTAAAAGGGACAGCCTCCTACGAGCAGTACTTC
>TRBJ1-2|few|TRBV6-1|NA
CASSSQDRNYGYTF
TGTGCCAGCAGTTCTCAGGACAGAAACTATGGCTACACCTTC
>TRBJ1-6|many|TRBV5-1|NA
CASSPDGSSSYNSPLHF
TGCGCCAGCAGCCCCGACGGGAGCAGCTCCTATAATTCACCCCTCCACTTT
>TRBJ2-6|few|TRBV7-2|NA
CASSSHYSGANVLTF
TGTGCCAGCAGCTCACACTACTCTGGGGCCAACGTCCTGACTTTC
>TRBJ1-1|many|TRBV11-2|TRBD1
CASSPGTGGPEAFF
TGTGCCAGCAGCCCCGGGACAGGGGGCCCTGAAGCTTTCTTT
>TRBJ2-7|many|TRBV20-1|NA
CSARTGYEQYF
TGCAGTGCTAGAACGGGCTACGAGCAGTACTTC
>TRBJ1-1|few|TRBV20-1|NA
CSRQKATEAFF
TGCAGTAGACAGAAGGCCACTGAAGCTTTCTTT
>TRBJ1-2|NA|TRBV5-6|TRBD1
CASSLALTGDNGYTF
TGTGCCAGCAGCTTGGCCCTAACAGGGGACAATGGCTACACCTTC
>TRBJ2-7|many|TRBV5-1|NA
CASSLWAGNADEQYF
TGCGCCAGCAGCTTGTGGGCGGGAAATGCAGACGAGCAGTACTTC
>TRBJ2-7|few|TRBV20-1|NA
CSAWPSNYEQYF
TGCAGTGCTTGGCCCTCTAACTACGAGCAGTACTTC
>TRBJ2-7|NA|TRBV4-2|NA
CASSHPRDGSYEQYF
TGTGCCAGCAGCCACCCCCGGGACGGCTCCTACGAGCAGTACTTC
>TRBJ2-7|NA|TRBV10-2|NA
CASRDYAKGSEQYF
TGCGCCAGCAGGGACTACGCTAAAGGTTCCGAGCAGTACTTC
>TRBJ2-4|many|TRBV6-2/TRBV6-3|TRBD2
CASSVGLAGENIQYF
TGTGCCAGCAGCGTTGGACTAGCGGGAGAAAACATTCAGTACTTC
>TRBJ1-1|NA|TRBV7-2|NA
CASSPQGSSTEAFF
TGTGCCAGCAGCCCGCAGGGGTCTAGCACTGAAGCTTTCTTT
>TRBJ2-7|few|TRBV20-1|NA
CSASIGYEQYF
TGCAGTGCTTCCATAGGGTACGAGCAGTACTTC
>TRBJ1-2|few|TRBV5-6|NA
CASSFVRGNYGYTF
TGTGCCAGCAGCTTTGTGAGGGGCAACTATGGCTACACCTTC
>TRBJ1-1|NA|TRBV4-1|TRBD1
CASGQGFTEAFF
TGCGCCAGCGGACAGGGGTTCACTGAAGCTTTCTTT
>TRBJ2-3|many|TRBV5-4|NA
CASSGVKLGDTQYF
TGTGCCAGCAGCGGAGTTAAGCTTGGGGATACGCAGTATTTT
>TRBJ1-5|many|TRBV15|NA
CATSRGVLSNQPQHF
TGTGCCACCAGCCGCGGGGTTTTATCAAATCAGCCCCAGCATTTT
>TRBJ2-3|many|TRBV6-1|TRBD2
CASRLAVLGTDTQYF
TGTGCCAGCAGACTAGCGGTCCTAGGCACAGATACGCAGTATTTT
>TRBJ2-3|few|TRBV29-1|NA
CSVEVRLRDTQYF
TGCAGCGTTGAAGTCAGGCTGAGAGATACGCAGTATTTT
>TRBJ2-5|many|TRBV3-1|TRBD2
CASSPMTSGGGGETQYF
TGTGCCAGCAGCCCGATGACTAGCGGGGGGGGCGGGGAGACCCAGTACTTC
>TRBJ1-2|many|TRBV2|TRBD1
CASSVEGAVAYGYTF
TGTGCCAGCAGTGTTGAGGGGGCGGTAGCCTATGGCTACACCTTC
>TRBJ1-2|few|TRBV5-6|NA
CASRRGGPNYGYTF
TGTGCCAGCAGGCGTGGGGGTCCTAACTATGGCTACACCTTC
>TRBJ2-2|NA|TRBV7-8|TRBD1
CASSPQGTGGTGELFF
TGTGCCAGCAGCCCCCAAGGGACAGGGGGCACCGGGGAGCTGTTTTTT
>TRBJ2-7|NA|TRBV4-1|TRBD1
CASSQGTGYYEQYF
TGCGCCAGCAGCCAAGGGACAGGGTACTACGAGCAGTACTTC
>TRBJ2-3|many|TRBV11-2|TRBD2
CASRRGGATDTQYF
TGTGCCAGCAGACGCGGGGGTGCCACAGATACGCAGTATTTT
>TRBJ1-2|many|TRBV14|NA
CASSQGPNYGYTF
TGTGCCAGCAGCCAAGGTCCTAACTATGGCTACACCTTC
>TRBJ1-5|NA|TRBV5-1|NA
CASSLIGEQPQHF
TGCGCCAGCAGCTTGATAGGAGAGCAGCCCCAGCATTTT
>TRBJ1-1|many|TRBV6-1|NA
CASSEAWDTEAFF
TGTGCCAGCAGTGAAGCTTGGGACACTGAAGCTTTCTTT
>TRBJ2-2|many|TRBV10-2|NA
CASVTSSGELFF
TGCGCCAGCGTAACTAGCTCCGGGGAGCTGTTTTTT
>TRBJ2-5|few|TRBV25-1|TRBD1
CASSDSRGFETQYF
TGTGCCAGCAGTGATTCCAGGGGGTTTGAGACCCAGTACTTC
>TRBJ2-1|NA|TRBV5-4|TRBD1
CASSPKGRDRGHNEQFF
TGTGCCAGCAGCCCCAAAGGTCGGGACAGGGGCCACAATGAGCAGTTCTTC
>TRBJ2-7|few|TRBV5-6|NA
CASSLGAADEQYF
TGTGCCAGCAGCTTAGGAGCGGCGGACGAGCAGTACTTC
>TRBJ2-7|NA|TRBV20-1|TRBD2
CSARGASGSYEQYF
TGCAGTGCTAGAGGGGCTAGCGGGAGCTACGAGCAGTACTTC
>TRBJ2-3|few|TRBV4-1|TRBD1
CASSQFSDRELTDTQYF
TGCGCCAGCAGCCAATTCTCCGACAGGGAGTTAACAGATACGCAGTATTTT
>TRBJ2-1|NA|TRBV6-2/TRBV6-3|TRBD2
CASSYGLAGVGNEQFF
TGTGCCAGCAGTTACGGACTAGCGGGAGTGGGTAATGAGCAGTTCTTC
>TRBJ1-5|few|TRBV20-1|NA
CSARRDQPQHF
TGCAGTGCTCGAAGGGATCAGCCCCAGCATTTT
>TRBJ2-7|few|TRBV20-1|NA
CSARGGGYEQYF
TGCAGTGCTAGGGGGGGAGGATACGAGCAGTACTTC
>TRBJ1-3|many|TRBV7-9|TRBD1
CASSLPRDRAGNTIYF
TGTGCCAGCAGCCTACCCAGGGACAGAGCTGGAAACACCATATATTTT
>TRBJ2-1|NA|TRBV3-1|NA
CASSLHADWGSF
TGTGCCAGCAGCCTCCACGCCGACTGGGGATCCTTC
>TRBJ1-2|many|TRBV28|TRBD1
CASSPRTGRNYGYTF
TGTGCCAGCAGTCCCCGGACAGGGCGTAACTATGGCTACACCTTC
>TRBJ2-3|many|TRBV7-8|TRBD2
CASSPVRTSGGRTDTQYF
TGTGCCAGCAGCCCCGTCAGGACTAGCGGGGGGCGCACAGATACGCAGTATTTT
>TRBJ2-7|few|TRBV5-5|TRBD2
CASSLTSGEYYEQYF
TGTGCCAGCAGTTTGACTAGCGGGGAGTACTACGAGCAGTACTTC
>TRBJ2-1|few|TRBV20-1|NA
CSARVPRSPSSYNEQFF
TGCAGTGCTAGGGTACCTAGGAGCCCTTCCTCCTACAATGAGCAGTTCTTC